This T cell receptor (beta chain) was sequenced during a study of T cell responses to AZD1222 COVID-19 vaccine listed by TCRdb under 2021. Background for the entire study: A total of about 230 trial participants underwent TCR sequencing, of whom around 200 received two doses of AZD1222 and around 25 received two doses of the MenACWY control vaccine. Trial participants were enrolled by age into 18-55, 56-69 and 70-plus year subgroups, with about 150, 28 and 57 TCR-sequenced participants respectively.

In the germline V gene, CDR1 corresponds to SGHTA and CDR2 to FQGNSA. The trim is 3 bases for V and 5 bases for J, with a gap of 10 bases between the germline ends. The CDR3 spans 13 residues, from the cysteine through the phenylalanine. Solely the CDR3 DNA is kept, with 39 bases framed from the first base. What the authors observed across the whole study: Most participants were white British and females outnumbered males, and the authors suggested that clonal diversity may have been underestimated. No day 14 peak-response samples were available, so repertoires were characterized only after the peak T cell response. Vaccine-associated CD4 TCRs spanned the whole spike protein, with dominant responses in regions 160-218 and 743-854. The 56-69-year group was small, and its depth increase did not reach significance, likely because of low power. Conclusions about previously exposed vaccinees are limited because only six or seven AZD1222 recipients were SARS-CoV-2 seropositive at baseline. Spike-specific TCR breadth and depth rose significantly after two AZD1222 doses compared with day 0 and with MenACWY recipients. Nearly half of unique spike-specific TCRs reportedly recognized epitopes outside regions mutated in the B.1.351 and B.1.1.7 variants.

The CDR3 regions of human TCRbeta chains were analyzed by immunosequencing. Per the original workflow: TCRs in the repertoires were compared against a reference library of SARS-CoV-2-specific TCRs that had been generated with the MIRA antigen-specificity platform. Breadth meant the fraction of unique TCRs that were SARS-CoV-2-associated, whereas depth meant the fraction of total T cells that were SARS-CoV-2-associated. Each spike-specific TCR was assigned to its reactive spike region and to a CD4 or CD8 class using the MIRA data. Log10-transformed breadth and depth values were compared by one-way ANOVA with Sidak's multiple comparisons tests. TCRdb limited this immuneACCESS table to in-frame rearrangements with V and J called. A share of clones is missing; checked studies link under half to unresolved V genes, and the rest is unexplained. The D gene and trimming were derived from the DNA, and the V and J assignments and clone size from that table. For this sample there are about 130,000 clones; roughly nine tenths appear just once. The ten largest clones represent over 8% of the sample.

The meaning of the sample's time point label: about 28 days (+/-7) after the second vaccine dose. AZD1222 recipients whose second dose came at about 4 weeks and those whose second dose came at about 12 weeks were combined into one group, since spike-specific TCR depth and breadth did not differ between the two schedules. The vaccinee samples were drawn from two UK trials, COV001 and COV002, one of which was a single-blind randomized controlled phase 2/3 trial testing AZD1222 (ChAdOx1 nCoV-19) in healthy adults. For TCRbeta chain sequencing, PBMC samples from trial participants were taken at day 0 and at day 28 after the second dose. As concerns this clone: The specificity of this receptor is unknown. The input lacks base qualities; no much larger clone sits a single base away.

The material sequenced was peripheral blood, taken 28 days after the second AZD1222 dose. Rearrangement joined TRBV7-2 to TRBJ1-1, with the identity of the D gene unclear. This TCR derives from an adult who received the AZD1222 COVID-19 vaccine. The DNA sequence is as follows: TGTGCCAGCAGCTTGGGTGAAGCAACTGAAGCTTTCTTT. Its translation reads: CASSLGEATEAFF. Reference TRBV7-2 and TRBJ1-1 genes cover what lies past the CDR3, so the full variable domain is GAGVSQSPSNKVTEKGKDVELRCDPISGHTALYWYRQSLGQGLEFLIYFQGNSAPDKSGLPSDRFSAERTGGSVSTLTIQRTQQEDSAVYLCASSLGEATEAFFGQGTRLTVV.